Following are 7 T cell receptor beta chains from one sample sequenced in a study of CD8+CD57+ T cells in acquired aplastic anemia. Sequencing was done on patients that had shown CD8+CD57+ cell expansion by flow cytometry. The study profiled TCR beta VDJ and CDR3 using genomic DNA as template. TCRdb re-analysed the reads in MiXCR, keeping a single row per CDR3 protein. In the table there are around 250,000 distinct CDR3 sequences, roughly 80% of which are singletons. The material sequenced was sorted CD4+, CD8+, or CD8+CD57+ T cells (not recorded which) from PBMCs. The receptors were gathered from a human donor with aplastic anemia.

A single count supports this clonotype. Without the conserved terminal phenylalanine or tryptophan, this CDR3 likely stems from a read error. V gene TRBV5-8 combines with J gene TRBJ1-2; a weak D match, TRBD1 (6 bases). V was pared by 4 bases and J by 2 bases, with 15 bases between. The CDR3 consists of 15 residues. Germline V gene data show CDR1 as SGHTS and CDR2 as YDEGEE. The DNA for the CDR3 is TGTGCCAGCAGCGTAGCCGGGGGCGGGAACTATGGCTACACCCTC. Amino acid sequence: CASSVAGGGNYGYTL.

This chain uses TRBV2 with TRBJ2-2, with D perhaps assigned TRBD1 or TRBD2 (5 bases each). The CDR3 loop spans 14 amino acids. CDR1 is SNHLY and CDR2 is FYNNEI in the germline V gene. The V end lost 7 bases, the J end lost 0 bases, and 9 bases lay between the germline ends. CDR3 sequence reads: CASMGTANTGELFF. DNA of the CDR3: TGTGCCAGCATGGGGACCGCGAACACCGGGGAGCTGTTTTTT.

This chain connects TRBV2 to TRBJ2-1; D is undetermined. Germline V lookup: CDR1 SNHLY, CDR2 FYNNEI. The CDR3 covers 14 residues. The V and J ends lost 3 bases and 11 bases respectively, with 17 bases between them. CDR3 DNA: TGTGCCAGCAGTGATGGACGGGCCTACAAGCAGCAGTTCTTC. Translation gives CASSDGRAYKQQFF.

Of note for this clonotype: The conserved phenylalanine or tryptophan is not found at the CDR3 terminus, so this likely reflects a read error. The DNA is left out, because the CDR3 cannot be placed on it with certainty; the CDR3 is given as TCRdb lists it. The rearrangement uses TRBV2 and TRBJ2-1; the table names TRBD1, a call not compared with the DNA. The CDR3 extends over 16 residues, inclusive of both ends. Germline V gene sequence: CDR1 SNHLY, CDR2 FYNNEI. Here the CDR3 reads CASGDGGTNTQYVGPG.

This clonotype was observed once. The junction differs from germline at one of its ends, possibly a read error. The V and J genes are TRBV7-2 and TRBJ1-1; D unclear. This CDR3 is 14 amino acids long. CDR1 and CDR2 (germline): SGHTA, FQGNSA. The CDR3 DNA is TGCGCCAGCAGCTTGGCGGCAGATACCACTACAGCGTACTTT. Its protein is CASSLAADTTTAYF.

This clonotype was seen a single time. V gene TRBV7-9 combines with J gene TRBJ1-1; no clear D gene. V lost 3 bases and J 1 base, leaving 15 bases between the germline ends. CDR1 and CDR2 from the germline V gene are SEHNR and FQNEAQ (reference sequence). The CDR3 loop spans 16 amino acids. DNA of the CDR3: TGTGCCAGCAGCTTTCAAAGATATCGGGGGAACACTGAAGCTTTCTTT. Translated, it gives CASSFQRYRGNTEAFF.

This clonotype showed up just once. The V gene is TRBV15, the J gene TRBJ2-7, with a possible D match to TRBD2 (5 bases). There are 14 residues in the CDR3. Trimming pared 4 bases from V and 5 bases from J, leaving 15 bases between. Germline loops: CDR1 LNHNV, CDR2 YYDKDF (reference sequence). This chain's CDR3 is CATSIRTAGDEQYF. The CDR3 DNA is TGTGCCACCAGCATAAGGACGGCCGGGGACGAGCAGTACTTC.